Listed here are 20 T cell receptor beta chains from one sample, sequenced in a study of cytomegalovirus exposure and HLA in healthy donors. It was with 60 Vbeta and 13 Jbeta primers that the PCR ran. Profiled with immunoSEQ multiplex PCR; TCRdb holds only in-frame clones, not every one. The data show 91,000 or so clones, and the top ten clones hold around 3.4%. Sample: PBMCs. Source of these receptors: a woman younger than 45 in good health and CMV-seronegative.

The CDR3, as DNA: TGTGCCACCCAGGAAAACTCGTGGGGGCGAGAGTTCACTGAAGCTTTCTTT. Its protein is CATQENSWGREFTEAFF. The chain uses TRBV11-2 and TRBJ1-1, with D possibly being TRBD1 (6 bases). V was shortened by 10 bases and J by 4 bases, with 28 bases between the two germline ends. Per the germline V gene, CDR1 is SGHAT and CDR2 is FQNNGV. CDR3 length: 17 amino acids.

This chain joins TRBV27 and TRBJ2-7; 8 bases are shared with TRBD1. J lost 2 bases, V lost 3 bases, and 9 bases had no gene match. CDR3 size: 16 residues. Germline values: CDR1 MNHEY, CDR2 SMNVEV (reference sequence). In nucleotides, the CDR3 is TGTGCCAGCAGTTTTTCTTCGGGACAGGCTACCTACGAGCAGTACTTC. It is translated as CASSFSSGQATYEQYF.

On this clone itself: This sample also contains other DNA sequences that code for the same CDR3. The CDR3 region is CASSRGLAGVTGELFF. The CDR3 nucleotides are TGTGCCAGCAGCCGGGGACTAGCGGGAGTCACCGGGGAGCTGTTTTTT. The chain is built from TRBV13 and TRBJ2-2, with 14 bases matching TRBD2. The germline V gene has CDR1 PRHDT and CDR2 FYEKMQ (reference sequence). This CDR3 contains 16 residues. The V gene end was trimmed by 5 bases and the J gene end by 4 bases; junction bases not matched to a gene: 3.

This chain uses TRBV4-1 with TRBJ2-7; 7 nucleotides line up with TRBD1. The CDR3 consists of 16 residues. Looked up from germline, CDR1 is MGHRA and CDR2 is YSYEKL. With V trimmed by 2 bases and J by 3 bases, 10 bases remained unmatched. In DNA, the CDR3 is TGCGCCAGCAGCCAACCCATCGACAGGGCCCACTACGAGCAGTACTTC. Amino acid sequence: CASSQPIDRAHYEQYF.

V gene TRBV28 combines with J gene TRBJ1-2; tentatively, D is TRBD1 (5 bases). Trimming removed 5 bases from V and 4 bases from J, with 14 bases in between. The CDR3 has 14 amino acids. CDR1 MDHEN and CDR2 SYDVKM come from the germline V gene. The CDR3 region has the DNA TGTGCCAGCAGTCCTTGGGGGGACGGCTATGGCTACACCTTC. Translated, it gives CASSPWGDGYGYTF.

The chain has TRBV2 and TRBJ1-6, with a tentative D call TRBD1 (5 bases). The CDR3 consists of 15 residues. V shed 8 bases and J shed 8 bases, with 19 bases lying between them. The germline V gene encodes CDR1 SNHLY and CDR2 FYNNEI. DNA of the CDR3: TGTGCCAGCGGAACTCAGGGAAGCGTGGATTCACCCCTCCACTTT. Its protein product is CASGTQGSVDSPLHF.

The chain is built from TRBV25-1 and TRBJ1-2, with 10 bases lining up with TRBD1. The CDR3 covers 14 residues. Trimming took 4 bases from V and 7 from J; bases not matched to a gene: 6. The germline V gene encodes CDR1 MGHDK and CDR2 SYGVNS. CDR3 in DNA: TGTGCCAGCAGTGTTGCGACAGGGGGCGTTGGCTACACCTTC. Its protein product is CASSVATGGVGYTF.

The CDR3 DNA follows: TGTGCCAGCAGTGGGCCGGGACAAGTCTCCAATCAGCCCCAGCATTTT. This encodes CASSGPGQVSNQPQHF. The rearrangement uses TRBV25-1 and TRBJ1-5; tentative D call: TRBD1 (6 bases). V was clipped by 4 bases and J by 3 bases, with 16 bases between them. Per the germline V gene, CDR1 is MGHDK and CDR2 is SYGVNS. The CDR3 consists of 16 residues.

This sequence joins TRBV27 and TRBJ1-1, with D possibly being TRBD1 (6 bases). The CDR3 has 13 residues. Germline CDR1 and CDR2: MNHEY and SMNVEV (reference sequence). Trimming removed 5 bases from V and 4 bases from J, with 11 bases in between. The DNA of the CDR3 is TGTGCCAGCAGTCAGGGGAAGGGCACTGAAGCTTTCTTT. This translates into CASSQGKGTEAFF.

The chain uses TRBV7-9 and TRBJ2-3; D ambiguous. Germline V gene sequence: CDR1 SEHNR, CDR2 FQNEAQ (reference sequence). The ends were cut back, 2 bases at V and 0 bases at J, with 6 bases in the middle. The CDR3 has 14 residues. Here the CDR3 reads CASSLKPSTDTQYF. The CDR3 DNA follows: TGTGCCAGCAGCTTAAAGCCTAGCACAGATACGCAGTATTTT.

This chain joins TRBV29-1 and TRBJ1-3; possible D gene TRBD1, 5 bases. CDR1 and CDR2 from the germline V gene are SQVTM and ANQGSEA. This CDR3 has 15 amino acids. With 2 bases removed from V and 4 bases from J, the gap between germline ends came to 15 bases. CDR3 sequence (DNA): TGCAGCGTTGAAACAGGAGCTGTCCTAGGAAACACCATATATTTT. This codes for CSVETGAVLGNTIYF. Supplemented by reference TRBV29-1 and TRBJ1-3, the full variable domain reads SAVISQKPSRDICQRGTSLTIQCQVDSQVTMMFWYRQQPGQSLTLIATANQGSEATYESGFVIDKFPISRPNLTFSTLTVSNMSPEDSSIYLCSVETGAVLGNTIYFGEGSWLTVV.

V and J are TRBV6-1 and TRBJ1-2, with 11 bases fitting TRBD1. CDR3 length: 12 residues. V shed 7 bases, J shed 7 bases, and the junction held 2 bases outside the gene matches. Looked up from germline, CDR1 is MNHNS and CDR2 is SASEGT. CDR3 region: CASNGQGAGYTF. In DNA, the CDR3 is TGTGCCAGCAACGGACAGGGGGCTGGCTACACCTTC.

This chain connects TRBV7-8 to TRBJ1-1; no definite D call. The V gene lost 1 base and the J gene lost 1 base, with 13 bases spanning the gap. Germline CDR1 and CDR2: SGHVS and FQNEAQ. The CDR3 sequence is 16 residues long. The CDR3 protein is CASSLVEARGNTEAFF. As DNA, the CDR3 is TGTGCCAGCAGCTTAGTGGAGGCCCGGGGGAACACTGAAGCTTTCTTT.

The gene calls are TRBV7-9 and TRBJ2-3; perhaps TRBD1 as D (7 bases). Germline V gene sequence: CDR1 SEHNR, CDR2 FQNEAQ (reference sequence). Trimming cost V 5 bases and J 3 bases, with 21 bases left between them. This CDR3 comprises 17 residues. Here the CDR3 reads CASSPPSGRGETDTQYF. The CDR3 nucleotides are TGTGCCAGCAGCCCCCCCTCTGGCAGGGGGGAGACAGATACGCAGTATTTT.

This chain uses TRBV10-2 with TRBJ1-6, with a tentative D call TRBD1 (5 bases). Germline-derived CDR1 and CDR2 are WSHSY and SAAADI. The CDR3 totals 16 residues. V was pared by 6 bases and J by 8 bases, with 20 bases between. In DNA form, the CDR3 reads TGCGCCAGCAGGGGGGACGGGGGTGGAGAAGATTCACCCCTCCACTTT. Translating it yields CASRGDGGGEDSPLHF.

The J gene is TRBJ2-7, the V gene TRBV6-1; D is uncertain. Germline CDR1 and CDR2: MNHNS and SASEGT. CDR3 length equals 14 residues. The V end lost 4 bases, the J end lost 2 bases, and 12 bases lay between the germline ends. CDR3 amino acids: CASSASGQTYEQYF. The DNA of the CDR3 is TGTGCCAGCAGTGCGTCGGGTCAAACCTACGAGCAGTACTTC.

The chain uses TRBV30 and TRBJ1-2; 9 bases are shared with TRBD1. The germline gives CDR1 GTSNPN, CDR2 SVGIG (reference sequence). There are 13 residues in the CDR3. V lost 4 bases and J lost 6; bases outside the gene matches: 6. CDR3 in amino acids: CAWTPGTGNGYTF. The CDR3 DNA sequence: TGTGCCTGGACCCCCGGGACAGGGAATGGCTACACCTTC. Together with reference TRBV30 and TRBJ1-2, the CDR3 gives the full variable domain: SQTIHQWPATLVQPVGSPLSLECTVEGTSNPNLYWYRQAAGRGLQLLFYSVGIGQISSEVPQNLSASRPQDRQFILSSKKLLLSDSGFYLCAWTPGTGNGYTFGSGTRLTVV.

The chain combines TRBV28 with TRBJ2-3; 8 nucleotides agree with TRBD1. V shed 6 bases, J shed 5 bases, and the junction held 16 bases outside the gene matches. Germline V lookup: CDR1 MDHEN, CDR2 SYDVKM. The CDR3 is 17 residues long. The CDR3 DNA is TGTGCCAGCAGAGATCTACCCGGACAGGGCAACTTAGATACGCAGTATTTT. Translated, it gives CASRDLPGQGNLDTQYF. The variable domain in full, completed from reference TRBV28 and TRBJ2-3, reads DVKVTQSSRYLVKRTGEKVFLECVQDMDHENMFWYRQDPGLGLRLIYFSYDVKMKEKGDIPEGYSVSREKKERFSLILESASTNQTSMYLCASRDLPGQGNLDTQYFGPGTRLTVL.

This sequence joins TRBV4-1 and TRBJ2-7, with 9 positions matching TRBD1. The CDR3 consists of 16 residues. The germline gives CDR1 MGHRA, CDR2 YSYEKL. V lost 2 bases to trimming and J lost 4 bases; unmatched junction nucleotides: 9. The CDR3 bases are TGCGCCAGCAGCCAACGCCCCGGGACAGGGCGGTACGAGCAGTACTTC. It yields the protein CASSQRPGTGRYEQYF.

The rearrangement links TRBV7-9 to TRBJ1-1; no definite D call. This CDR3 comprises 11 residues. V was shortened by 6 bases and J by 5 bases, with 7 bases between the two germline ends. Germline V CDR1 and CDR2: SEHNR, FQNEAQ (reference sequence). The CDR3 region has the DNA TGTGCCAGCAGTACCGGGACTGAAGCTTTCTTT. Translation gives CASSTGTEAFF.